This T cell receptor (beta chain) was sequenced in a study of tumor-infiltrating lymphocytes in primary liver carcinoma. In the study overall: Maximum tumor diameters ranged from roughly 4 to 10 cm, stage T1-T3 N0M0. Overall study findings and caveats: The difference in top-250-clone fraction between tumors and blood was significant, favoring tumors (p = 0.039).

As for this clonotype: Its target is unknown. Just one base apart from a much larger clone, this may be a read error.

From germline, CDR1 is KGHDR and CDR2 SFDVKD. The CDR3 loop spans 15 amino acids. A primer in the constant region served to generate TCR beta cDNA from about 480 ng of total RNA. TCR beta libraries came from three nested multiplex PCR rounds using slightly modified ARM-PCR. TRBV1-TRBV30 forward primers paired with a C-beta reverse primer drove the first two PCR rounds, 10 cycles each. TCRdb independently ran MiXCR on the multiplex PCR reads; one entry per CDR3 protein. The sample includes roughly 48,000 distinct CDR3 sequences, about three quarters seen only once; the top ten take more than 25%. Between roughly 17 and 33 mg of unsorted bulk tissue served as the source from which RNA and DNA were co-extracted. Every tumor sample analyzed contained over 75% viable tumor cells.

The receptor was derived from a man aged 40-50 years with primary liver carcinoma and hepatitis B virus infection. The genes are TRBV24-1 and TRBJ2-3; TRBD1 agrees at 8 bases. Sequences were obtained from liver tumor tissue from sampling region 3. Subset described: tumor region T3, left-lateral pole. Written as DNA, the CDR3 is TGTGCCACCAGTGAAACAGGGGGGAGCACAGATAAGCAGTATTTT. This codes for CATSETGGSTDKQYF.